Listed below are T cell receptor beta chains from one sample, sequenced in a study of blood T cell repertoires in COVID-19. Data came from immunoSEQ multiplex PCR; TCRdb stores just in-frame clones and leaves some out. The data hold 150,000 to 200,000 clones, with approximately 80% observed a single time. The sample consisted of PBMCs or T cells enriched from blood (not recorded which). These receptors were obtained from a man between 65 and 85 years old who had been exposed to COVID-19. The CDR3 runs from the conserved cysteine through the conserved F or W. The D gene is left open where the match is weak. Size is stated for part of the rows, as once, few or many counts, or as a class when the clone is expanded.

>TRBJ2-3|TRBV6-6|19|few|TRBD2
CASSSTSGRPRTGTDTQYF
TGTGCCAGCAGCTCGACTAGCGGGAGGCCACGTACCGGCACAGATACGCAGTATTTT
>TRBJ2-3|TRBV19|15|NA|TRBD1
CASSIGTGQPDTQYF
TGTGCCAGTAGTATCGGGACAGGTCAGCCAGATACGCAGTATTTT
>TRBJ1-2|TRBV13|12|NA|NA
CASSPREWGYTF
TGTGCCAGCAGCCCGAGAGAGTGGGGCTACACCTTC
>TRBJ1-5|TRBV6-1|18|NA|NA
CASSARDTGTGRNQPQHF
TGTGCCAGCAGTGCCAGGGACACGGGGACGGGACGGAATCAGCCCCAGCATTTT
>TRBJ2-2|TRBV29-1|14|NA|NA
CSVLPGLNTGELFF
TGCAGCGTTCTCCCCGGGTTAAACACCGGGGAGCTGTTTTTT
>TRBJ2-2|TRBV5-1|12|NA|NA
CASSLTTGQLFF
TGCGCCAGCAGCCTCACTACAGGGCAGCTGTTTTTT
>TRBJ2-2|TRBV11-2|14|few|NA
CASSLGRRTGELFF
TGTGCCAGCAGCTTAGGCAGGAGGACCGGGGAGCTGTTTTTT
>TRBJ2-3|TRBV29-1|11|NA|TRBD1
CSAEQGGTQYF
TGCAGCGCAGAACAGGGGGGTACGCAGTATTTT
>TRBJ1-4|TRBV19|15|NA|TRBD1
CASTPGQGGHEKLFF
TGTGCCAGTACCCCGGGACAGGGGGGGCATGAAAAACTGTTTTTT
>TRBJ2-5|TRBV13|18|NA|TRBD2
CASSSLLTSGGNQETQYF
TGTGCCAGCAGCTCCCTTTTGACTAGCGGGGGGAACCAAGAGACCCAGTACTTC
>TRBJ2-7|TRBV21-1|24|once|NA
CASSIGALGTGGEGQRESSYEQYF
TGTGCCAGCAGCATCGGAGCCCTTGGAACAGGGGGCGAGGGCCAGCGGGAGAGCTCCTACGAGCAGTACTTC
>TRBJ2-1|TRBV5-4|15|NA|NA
CASSLEAGRMDEQFF
TGTGCCAGCAGCTTGGAGGCCGGGAGAATGGATGAGCAGTTCTTC
>TRBJ1-1|TRBV27|14|once|TRBD1
CASSSLTGGRDAFF
TGTGCCAGCAGTTCCTTGACAGGGGGTCGAGATGCTTTCTTT
>TRBJ2-1|TRBV7-9|17|once|TRBD2
CASSLGLRAGGDNEQFF
TGTGCCAGCAGCTTAGGTCTTCGGGCGGGGGGAGACAATGAGCAGTTCTTC
>TRBJ1-1|TRBV9|16|NA|TRBD1
CASSVGQGAGDTEAFF
TGTGCCAGCAGCGTTGGACAGGGGGCCGGGGACACTGAAGCTTTCTTT
>TRBJ2-3|TRBV20-1|11|NA|NA
CSARDGRGQYF
TGCAGTGCTAGAGATGGCCGGGGGCAGTATTTT
>TRBJ1-1|TRBV4-1|17|NA|TRBD1
CASRLPGTGTSNTEAFF
TGCGCCAGCAGACTCCCCGGGACAGGGACATCGAATACTGAAGCTTTCTTT
>TRBJ1-2|TRBV29-1|12|NA|NA
CSVERGSGGYTF
TGCAGCGTTGAGAGGGGGAGCGGTGGCTACACCTTC
>TRBJ2-7|TRBV3-1/TRBV3-2|17|few|TRBD1
CASSHQSFRQGASEQYF
TGTGCCAGCAGCCACCAAAGTTTCAGACAGGGGGCGTCTGAGCAGTACTTC
>TRBJ1-5|TRBV7-9|14|few|NA
CASSVQGIGQPQHF
TGTGCCAGCAGCGTACAGGGAATTGGTCAGCCCCAGCATTTT
>TRBJ1-5|TRBV2|14|NA|TRBD1
CASSTGQSNQPQHF
TGTGCCAGCTCGACGGGACAGAGCAATCAGCCCCAGCATTTT
>TRBJ2-3|TRBV5-8|16|NA|NA
CASSLTGTGASDTQYF
TGTGCCAGCAGCCTTACCGGGACTGGGGCCTCAGATACGCAGTATTTT
>TRBJ1-6|TRBV27|15|few|NA
CASRDRDFRSSPLHF
TGTGCCAGCAGAGACCGGGACTTTCGATCTTCACCCCTCCACTTT
>TRBJ1-2|TRBV4-3|13|NA|NA
CASSQEYSYGYTF
TGCGCCAGCAGCCAAGAATACTCCTATGGCTACACCTTC
>TRBJ1-5|TRBV14|13|NA|NA
CASSPEGNQPQHF
TGTGCCAGCAGCCCGGAGGGGAATCAGCCCCAGCATTTT
>TRBJ2-5|TRBV6-2/TRBV6-3|15|NA|NA
CASSYSSGSKETQYF
TGTGCCAGCAGTTACTCTAGCGGATCGAAAGAGACCCAGTACTTC
>TRBJ1-5|TRBV6-6|13|NA|NA
CASSYSLNQPQHF
TGTGCCAGCAGTTACTCGCTAAATCAGCCCCAGCATTTT
>TRBJ2-7|TRBV9|15|NA|NA
CASSVAASEAYEQYF
TGTGCCAGCAGCGTAGCCGCTAGCGAAGCCTACGAGCAGTACTTC
>TRBJ2-5|TRBV5-1|14|NA|NA
CASSDRPGEETQYF
TGCGCCAGCAGCGACAGGCCAGGGGAGGAGACCCAGTACTTC
>TRBJ1-5|TRBV28|15|NA|NA
CASSLPGGAEQPQHF
TGTGCCAGCAGTTTACCGGGGGGCGCAGAGCAGCCCCAGCATTTT
>TRBJ1-1|TRBV6-5|15|NA|TRBD1
CASRGQGAGDTEAFF
TGTGCCAGCAGAGGGCAGGGGGCCGGGGACACTGAAGCTTTCTTT
>TRBJ2-3|TRBV18|17|NA|TRBD2
CASSPRGLAGGTDTQYF
TGTGCCAGCTCACCACGGGGACTAGCGGGGGGAACAGATACGCAGTATTTT
>TRBJ1-6|TRBV27|18|NA|NA
CASSWDRGYSSYNSPLHF
TGTGCCAGCAGTTGGGACCGGGGGTACAGCTCCTATAATTCACCCCTCCACTTT
>TRBJ1-3|TRBV4-3|17|NA|NA
CASSQDPARNAGNTIYF
TGCGCCAGCAGCCAAGATCCGGCCAGGAATGCTGGAAACACCATATATTTT
>TRBJ2-7|TRBV27|13|NA|TRBD1
CASGRTGNYEQYF
TGTGCCAGCGGGCGGACAGGGAACTACGAGCAGTACTTC
>TRBJ1-2|TRBV18|14|few|TRBD1
CASSPSRDSRGYTF
TGTGCCAGCTCCCCTTCCCGGGACAGTCGGGGCTACACCTTC
>TRBJ1-2|TRBV4-3|13|NA|TRBD1
CASSHRDRAGYTF
TGCGCCAGCAGTCACCGGGACAGGGCGGGCTACACCTTC
>TRBJ2-7|TRBV12-3/TRBV12-4|13|NA|NA
CASGRDISYEQYF
TGTGCCAGCGGGAGGGACATAAGCTACGAGCAGTACTTC
>TRBJ2-7|TRBV12-5|16|NA|TRBD2
CASGLVLAGPHYEQYF
TGTGCTAGTGGTTTGGTTTTAGCGGGCCCGCACTACGAGCAGTACTTC
>TRBJ2-7|TRBV5-1|17|NA|NA
CASSATGAGTLSYEQYF
TGCGCCAGCAGCGCGACAGGAGCGGGGACGCTCTCCTACGAGCAGTACTTC
>TRBJ2-3|TRBV7-2|14|few|TRBD2
CASSYGLDSVTQYF
TGTGCCAGCAGCTACGGACTAGATTCTGTTACGCAGTATTTT
>TRBJ2-1|TRBV6-4|15|NA|TRBD2
CASSDSGGGYNEQFF
TGTGCCAGCAGTGACTCCGGGGGGGGCTACAATGAGCAGTTCTTC
>TRBJ1-1|TRBV11-3|14|NA|TRBD1
CASSSGGTGQKAFF
TGTGCCAGCAGCTCAGGGGGGACTGGACAGAAAGCTTTCTTT
>TRBJ2-1|TRBV7-2|13|NA|NA
CASSLLRQAEQFF
TGTGCCAGCAGCTTATTAAGACAGGCCGAGCAGTTCTTC
>TRBJ2-3|TRBV5-6|15|NA|TRBD2
CASSSFTSGGDTQYF
TGTGCCAGCAGCTCTTTTACTAGCGGGGGAGATACGCAGTATTTT
>TRBJ1-2|TRBV6-5|14|NA|TRBD1
CASSYTDRDYGYTF
TGTGCCAGCAGTTACACGGACAGGGACTATGGCTACACCTTC